One sample yielded the 22 T cell receptor beta chains listed below, sequenced in a study of cytomegalovirus exposure and HLA in healthy donors. The PCR was carried out with 60 Vbeta primers and 13 Jbeta primers. Profiled with immunoSEQ multiplex PCR; TCRdb holds only in-frame clones, not every one. This sample has roughly 150,000 clones, with more than 75% found just once. The sequencing sample was made of PBMCs. The receptors come from a young man in good health and CMV-seropositive.

V is TRBV6-6 and J is TRBJ1-4; D perhaps matches TRBD1 (5 bases). The CDR3 loop spans 15 amino acids. Germline CDR1 MNHNY, CDR2 SVGAGI (reference sequence). V lost 1 base, J lost 0 bases, and 6 bases lay in between. CDR3 sequence: CASSYWGATNEKLFF. CDR3 nucleotide sequence: TGTGCCAGCAGTTACTGGGGGGCAACTAATGAAAAACTGTTTTTT.

J is TRBJ2-3 and V is TRBV29-1; TRBD1 matches at 9 bases. V dropped 6 bases and J dropped 0; count of bases not matched to a gene: 4. The CDR3 extends over 14 amino acids. CDR1 and CDR2 (germline): SQVTM, ANQGSEA. Here the CDR3 DNA reads TGCAGCGTGACGGGACAGGGAAGCACAGATACGCAGTATTTT. Translation gives CSVTGQGSTDTQYF.

The rearrangement links TRBV18 to TRBJ2-1, with 9 positions matching TRBD1. The CDR3 length is 15 residues. Germline CDR1 and CDR2: KGHSH and LQKENI. Germline trimming cut 2 bases from V and 7 bases from J; bases unmatched to any gene: 6. DNA of the CDR3: TGTGCCAGCTCACCAACGGGACAGGGTGGGAATGAGCAGTTCTTC. Residues: CASSPTGQGGNEQFF. Filled out from reference TRBV18 and TRBJ2-1, the complete variable domain reads NAGVMQNPRHLVRRRGQEARLRCSPMKGHSHVYWYRQLPEEGLKFMVYLQKENIIDESGMPKERFSAEFPKEGPSILRIQQVVRGDSAAYFCASSPTGQGGNEQFFGPGTRLTVL.

This clone appeared a few times. This chain uses TRBV9 with TRBJ2-1; 8 bases align to TRBD2. The CDR3 has 15 residues. Trimming at V came to 3 bases and at J to 9 bases, leaving 11 bases not matched to a gene. Germline loops: CDR1 SGDLS, CDR2 YYNGEE. The CDR3 coding sequence is TGTGCCAGCAGCGGATCGGGACTAGTCGGCCCTGAGCAGTTCTTC. Translated, it gives CASSGSGLVGPEQFF.

The chain uses TRBV4-2 and TRBJ2-7, with 10 nucleotides matching TRBD2. The CDR3 extends over 17 amino acids. J was trimmed by 2 bases and V by 1 base; bases with no gene match: 8. Germline assignment: CDR1 LGHNA and CDR2 YNFKEQ. CDR3 in DNA: TGTGCCAGCAGCCAAGGGGCAATACTAGCGGGGCCCTACGAGCAGTACTTC. Its translation: CASSQGAILAGPYEQYF.

The chain employs TRBV11-3 and TRBJ1-1; no clear D. The germline V gene has CDR1 SGHNT and CDR2 YENEEA. V lost 3 bases and J lost 0, with 5 bases in between. The CDR3 totals 13 residues. This CDR3 is CASSFQMNTEAFF. As DNA, the CDR3 is TGTGCCAGCAGCTTTCAAATGAACACTGAAGCTTTCTTT.

The V gene is TRBV27, the J gene TRBJ2-5, with TRBD1 matching over 7 bases. The CDR3 is 15 amino acids. Germline CDR1 MNHEY, CDR2 SMNVEV (reference sequence). V lost 4 bases and J lost 2; bases outside the gene matches: 7. The CDR3, as DNA: TGTGCCAGCAGTTGGTCGGGACAGCATCAAGAGACCCAGTACTTC. This sequence encodes CASSWSGQHQETQYF.

The chain couples TRBV2 to TRBJ1-5; no clear D. V was trimmed by 3 bases and J by 7 bases, leaving 10 bases between them. The CDR3 length is 13 residues. Germline CDR1 SNHLY, CDR2 FYNNEI. In DNA form, the CDR3 reads TGTGCCAGCAGTGAGTCCCGGGTCCAGCCCCAGCATTTT. Its translation is CASSESRVQPQHF.

This clone was seen a handful of times. The chain joins TRBV5-5 to TRBJ2-7, with D possibly being TRBD2 (5 bases). Germline V gene sequence: CDR1 SGHKS, CDR2 YYEKEE (reference sequence). The V gene lost 4 bases and the J gene lost 5 bases, with 16 bases spanning the gap. The CDR3 has 14 residues. The CDR3 DNA reads TGTGCCAGCAGCCACCGCCGGGATGCCGACGAGCAGTACTTC. Translating it yields CASSHRRDADEQYF.

The chain carries TRBV6-1 and TRBJ2-7, with D maybe TRBD2 (6 bases). This CDR3 spans 14 amino acids. CDR1 MNHNS and CDR2 SASEGT come from the germline V gene. V lost 6 bases to trimming and J lost 3 bases, with 15 bases between them. For the CDR3, the DNA is TGTGCCAGCAGCCTCGGGACTCATGTCTACGAGCAGTACGTC. This codes for CASSLGTHVYEQYV.

This clone has just a few counts. This chain uses TRBV6-5 with TRBJ1-2, with TRBD1 identical over 8 bases. CDR1 and CDR2 (germline): MNHEY, SVGAGI. V lost 6 bases, J lost 12 bases, and 6 bases stayed unmatched. The CDR3 has 11 amino acids. CDR3 DNA sequence: TGTGCCAGCAGAAGCCAGGGGGCCCACACCTTC. It translates to CASRSQGAHTF.

The rearrangement joins TRBV27 to TRBJ2-1; 8 bases match TRBD2. Germline V lookup: CDR1 MNHEY, CDR2 SMNVEV (reference sequence). Unmatched junction bases numbered 6, after V lost 5 bases and J lost 0 bases. This CDR3 contains 16 residues. This chain's CDR3 is CASSLIAGSSYNEQFF. CDR3 sequence (DNA): TGTGCCAGCAGTCTAATAGCGGGAAGCTCCTACAATGAGCAGTTCTTC.

This chain joins TRBV30 and TRBJ2-5, with 9 nucleotides matching TRBD2. The CDR3 totals 15 residues. CDR1 and CDR2 (germline): GTSNPN, SVGIG (reference sequence). With 4 bases clipped from V and 5 bases from J, the junction kept 11 bases outside the gene matches. CDR3 sequence: CAWTEASGIFETQYF. The CDR3, as DNA: TGTGCCTGGACCGAGGCTAGCGGGATTTTCGAGACCCAGTACTTC.

The table lists this clone with a count of one. The chain employs TRBV5-1 and TRBJ1-2, with D maybe TRBD1 (5 bases). The CDR3 is 21 residues long. Trimming removed 0 bases at V and 4 bases at J, with 31 bases between. Germline lookup yields CDR1 SGHRS and CDR2 YFSETQ. The CDR3 sequence is CASSLVGTSGGMLGPSYGYTF. In nucleotides, the CDR3 is TGCGCCAGCAGCTTGGTGGGAACCTCCGGGGGAATGTTGGGGCCGAGCTATGGCTACACCTTC.

Of note for this clone: At one boundary the junction diverges from the germline segment, which might be a read error. The rearrangement uses TRBV7-9 and TRBJ2-2, with D maybe TRBD1 (6 bases). The CDR3 is 16 residues long. Per germline, CDR1 SEHNR and CDR2 FQNEAQ (reference sequence). The CDR3 nucleotides are TGTTCCAGCAGCCTCCTACAGGGTTCGAACACCGGGGAGCTGTTTTTT. Amino acids: CSSSLLQGSNTGELFF.

For the CDR3, the DNA is TGTGCCAGCAGCCGAACTCCCTACGAGCAGTACTTC. Translating gives CASSRTPYEQYF. The gene calls are TRBV6-5 and TRBJ2-7, with D unclear. V lost 6 bases, J lost 2 bases, and 8 bases lay in between. The germline CDR1 and CDR2 sequences are MNHEY and SVGAGI. This CDR3 region has 12 residues.

This chain uses TRBV5-7 with TRBJ1-1, with D maybe TRBD1 (5 bases). TRBV5-7 is recorded as an ORF, its role being uncertain. V was clipped by 7 bases and J by 4 bases, with 17 bases between them. This CDR3 comprises 14 residues. The chain's CDR3 is CASSKGEWSTEAFF. Here the CDR3 DNA reads TGTGCCAGCTCGAAAGGGGAATGGTCCACTGAAGCTTTCTTT.

This clone was detected only a few times. The rearrangement uses TRBV10-3 and TRBJ2-4; possible D gene TRBD2, 7 bases. The V gene lost 6 bases and the J gene lost 1 base, with 19 bases spanning the gap. Germline CDR1 is ENHRY and CDR2 is SYGVKD. This CDR3 comprises 17 residues. This CDR3 reads CAIRGIRGGVAKNIQYF. The CDR3 DNA follows: TGTGCCATCAGGGGCATTAGGGGGGGGGTGGCCAAAAACATTCAGTACTTC.

This chain joins TRBV18 and TRBJ1-1, with D uncertain. This CDR3 region has 15 residues. Per germline, CDR1 KGHSH and CDR2 LQKENI. Trimming removed 0 bases at V and 1 base at J, with 9 bases between. CDR3 coding DNA: TGTGCCAGCTCACCACCGAGTAGTTCGAACACTGAAGCTTTCTTT. It encodes CASSPPSSSNTEAFF.

V gene TRBV27 combines with J gene TRBJ2-1; TRBD2 might be the D (6 bases). With 4 bases removed from V and 6 bases from J, the gap between germline ends came to 16 bases. Germline loops: CDR1 MNHEY, CDR2 SMNVEV (reference sequence). The CDR3 loop spans 15 amino acids. This CDR3 is CASSSGGRRGNEQFF. The CDR3 nucleotides read TGTGCCAGCAGTTCAGGCGGCAGGAGGGGCAATGAGCAGTTCTTC.

This clone was detected a few times. The chain combines TRBV19 with TRBJ1-1; unclear D gene. V was shortened by 6 bases and J by 2 bases, with 10 bases between the two germline ends. The CDR3 covers 13 residues. CDR1 LNHDA and CDR2 SQIVND come from the germline V gene (reference sequence). The DNA for the CDR3 is TGTGCCAGTAGGGCCAGGTCAAACACTGAAGCTTTCTTT. Translated: CASRARSNTEAFF.

Comment on this clone: An end of the junction differs from the germline gene, which may be a read error. This chain joins TRBV7-9 and TRBJ2-3; 7 bases map to TRBD2. This CDR3 has 14 amino acids. Germline V gene sequence: CDR1 SEHNR, CDR2 FQNEAQ (reference sequence). DNA for the CDR3: TGTTCCAGCAGCGGGACTCATAGCACAGATACGCAGTATTTT. It codes for CSSSGTHSTDTQYF.